These 9 T cell receptor beta chains originate from one sample sequenced in a study of shared clonotypes between healthy human individuals. TCRdb keeps only in-frame clones here, not all; method: immunoSEQ multiplex PCR. Among 1,500,000 or so clones listed, approximately 96% were seen once. Material: naive CD4+ T cells sorted from blood. The subset: CD45RA+ positively selected. All receptors derive from a man in his thirties or forties in good health.

This clone was detected once. This chain uses TRBV11-2 with TRBJ2-1; maybe TRBD2 (6 bases). Trimming took off 0 bases at V and 6 bases at J, with 18 bases between the two ends. CDR1 is SGHAT, CDR2 FQNNGV, per germline. The CDR3 is made up of 17 amino acids. CDR3 bases: TGTGCCAGCAGCTTAGACCGGTACGGGGGAAGGAGCAATGAGCAGTTCTTC. It is translated as CASSLDRYGGRSNEQFF.

The V call is TRBV5-1, the J call TRBJ2-5; TRBD1 aligns across 11 bases. V gave up 1 base and J gave up 5 bases; unmatched junction bases: 7. Per germline, CDR1 SGHRS and CDR2 YFSETQ. CDR3 length equals 16 residues. This chain's CDR3 is CASSLTGTGGPETQYF. The CDR3 DNA follows: TGCGCCAGCAGCTTGACCGGGACAGGGGGACCGGAGACCCAGTACTTC.

The chain couples TRBV7-7 to TRBJ2-1; 9 positions agree with TRBD1. The CDR3 loop spans 16 amino acids. CDR1 and CDR2 from the germline V gene are SSHAT and FNYEAQ (reference sequence). The V segment lost 2 bases and the J segment 3 bases; nucleotides outside the gene matches: 5. CDR3 nucleotide sequence: TGTGCCAGCAGCTTACCCCGGGACAGGGACTACAATGAGCAGTTCTTC. This translates into CASSLPRDRDYNEQFF. The full variable domain, completed using reference TRBV7-7 and TRBJ2-1, is GAGVSQSPRYKVTKRGQDVTLRCDPISSHATLYWYQQALGQGPEFLTYFNYEAQPDKSGLPSDRFSAERPEGSISTLTIQRTEQRDSAMYRCASSLPRDRDYNEQFFGPGTRLTVL.

This clone was detected only once. J is TRBJ1-3 and V is TRBV9; D is uncertain. This CDR3 spans 17 amino acids. In germline, CDR1 is SGDLS, CDR2 YYNGEE. The V end was cut by 4 bases, the J end by 0 bases, with 17 bases between. CDR3 nucleotide sequence: TGTGCCAGCAGCCCACGCCCTGGACTGTTCTCTGGAAACACCATATATTTT. Its translation: CASSPRPGLFSGNTIYF.

This clone was found a few times. DNA for the CDR3: TGTGCCAGCAGCCCACAGGGTATCTTGTACGAGCAGTACTTC. It translates to CASSPQGILYEQYF. The chain joins TRBV2 to TRBJ2-7, with D possibly matching TRBD1 (6 bases). The CDR3 sequence is 14 residues long. Germline CDR1 is SNHLY and CDR2 is FYNNEI. V was shortened by 6 bases and J by 4 bases, with 16 bases between the two germline ends.

The chain joins TRBV7-9 to TRBJ2-1; no definite D call. The CDR3 has 15 residues. Germline-derived CDR1 and CDR2 are SEHNR and FQNEAQ (reference sequence). Trimming removed 7 bases at V and 0 bases at J, with 13 bases between. The CDR3 region has the DNA TGTGCCAGCAACGTAGGCCAGAGCTCCTACAATGAGCAGTTCTTC. This encodes CASNVGQSSYNEQFF.

This chain uses TRBV7-3 with TRBJ2-2; 8 nucleotides line up with TRBD2. The CDR3 sequence is 14 residues long. V was pared by 1 base and J by 5 bases, with 0 bases of the junction left unmatched. Looked up from germline, CDR1 is SGHTA and CDR2 is FQGTGA. Here the CDR3 DNA reads TGTGCCAGCAGCTTAAAGCGGGGGACCGGGGAGCTGTTTTTT. Its translation is CASSLKRGTGELFF.

This clone was found once. The chain recombines TRBV7-9 with TRBJ2-1, with a weak D call TRBD1 (6 bases). V lost 4 bases, J lost 4 bases, and 26 bases lay in between. Germline CDR1 is SEHNR and CDR2 is FQNEAQ (reference sequence). The CDR3 is 19 amino acids. This CDR3 reads CASSSHRTAIPTEYNEQFF. In nucleotides, the CDR3 is TGTGCCAGCAGCTCTCACAGGACAGCTATCCCGACGGAATACAATGAGCAGTTCTTC.

V is TRBV7-9 and J is TRBJ2-1; 8 bases align to TRBD1. CDR1 and CDR2 from the germline V gene are SEHNR and FQNEAQ (reference sequence). The CDR3 length is 15 residues. The J segment lost 2 bases and the V segment lost 5 bases, leaving 5 bases of the junction unmatched. The chain's CDR3 is CASSHDRGAYNEQFF. The CDR3 bases are TGTGCCAGCAGCCACGACAGGGGAGCCTACAATGAGCAGTTCTTC.